Below are 30 T cell receptor beta chains sequenced from a single sample in a study of T cells after yellow fever vaccination (dated by TCRdb to the late 2010s). The library relied on 5' RACE. The run used an Illumina NovaSeq 6000. In TCRdb, the public reads were trimmed at Q25 with fastp and aligned with MiXCR, with productive beta chains retained. Each record represents a unique CDR3 protein, reported with the most common genes and DNA among its rows. This sample holds tens of thousands of distinct CDR3 sequences; about 5.6% were observed only once. The ten largest clones add up to roughly 31% of the sample. The treatment or condition tag for this specimen amounts to: live attenuated yellow fever vaccine strain. This material consisted of PBMCs, either bulk or a sorted T-cell subset (CD4+, CD8+, memory, or dextramer-sorted; not recorded which), taken on the day of the yellow fever booster vaccination. These receptors all stem from a man aged 18-30 years who received the YFV17D yellow fever vaccine.

This sequence joins TRBV7-2 and TRBJ2-7; D might be TRBD2 (6 bases). This CDR3 contains 12 residues. Germline V gene data show CDR1 as SGHTA and CDR2 as FQGNSA. V shed 11 bases and J shed 4 bases, with 15 bases lying between them. The CDR3 spells CAVPLEGYEQYF. As DNA, the CDR3 is TGTGCCGTACCCCTGGAGGGATACGAGCAGTACTTC.

This clonotype was observed many times. The rearrangement joins TRBV12-3 or TRBV12-4 to TRBJ2-7; D is ambiguous. CDR3 size: 13 residues. The V end was cut by 6 bases, the J end by 0 bases, with 9 bases between. The DNA for the CDR3 is TGTGCCAGCAGCCCCGCGAGCTCCTACGAGCAGTACGTC. This encodes CASSPASSYEQYV.

V and J are TRBV12-3 or TRBV12-4 and TRBJ2-2; D not certain. There are 12 residues in the CDR3. Between the trimmed V and J ends, which lost 2 bases and 4 bases, there was a span of 2 bases. The CDR3 is CASSLFTGELFF. The DNA of the CDR3 is TGTGCCAGCAGTTTATTCACCGGGGAGCTGTTTTTT.

The V gene is TRBV6-5, the J gene TRBJ1-6; unclear D gene. The V gene lost 0 bases and the J gene lost 6 bases, with 12 bases spanning the gap. The length of the CDR3 is 16 residues. Per germline, CDR1 MNHEY and CDR2 SVGAGI. The CDR3 loop reads CASSYSNVPSNSPLHF. DNA of the CDR3: TGTGCCAGCAGTTACTCGAACGTGCCGAGTAATTCACCCCTCCACTTT.

This chain connects TRBV5-5 to TRBJ2-6; the match to TRBD1 covers 12 bases. This CDR3 comprises 20 residues. Germline CDR1 and CDR2: SGHKS and YYEKEE (reference sequence). The V segment lost 0 bases and the J segment 4 bases; nucleotides outside the gene matches: 11. CDR3 sequence reads: CASSLEAPGQGASGANVLTF. The CDR3 DNA reads as TGTGCCAGCAGCTTGGAAGCTCCGGGACAGGGGGCGTCCGGGGCCAACGTCCTGACTTTC.

In its sample, this clonotype was seen many times. The chain carries TRBV7-9 and TRBJ2-7, with D possibly being TRBD1 (6 bases). Trimming stripped 5 bases from V and 3 bases from J, with 11 bases between. The CDR3 extends over 13 amino acids. Germline lookup yields CDR1 SEHNR and CDR2 FQNEAQ (reference sequence). The DNA of the CDR3 is TGTGCCAGCAGCCCCCGGGACAACTACGAGCAGTACGTC. Its protein is CASSPRDNYEQYV.

This clonotype appeared a few times. This chain links TRBV5-1 with TRBJ2-6; TRBD1 matches 7 bases. This CDR3 comprises 15 residues. J was trimmed by 4 bases and V by 2 bases; bases with no gene match: 3. Germline CDR1 reads SGHRS; CDR2 reads YFSETQ. CDR3 in amino acids: CASSLTGVGANVLTF. In nucleotides, the CDR3 is TGCGCCAGCAGCTTAACAGGGGTCGGGGCCAACGTCCTGACTTTC.

In its sample, this clonotype was seen a few times. CDR3 region: CASSFQLEQPQHF. CDR3 nucleotide sequence: TGTGCCAGCAGTTTTCAGCTAGAACAGCCCCAGCATTTT. V gene TRBV12-3 or TRBV12-4 combines with J gene TRBJ1-5; the D is unclear. Trimming shortened V by 3 bases and J by 7 bases, and 10 bases separated the two germline ends. CDR3 length equals 13 residues.

This clonotype was counted many times. The chain couples TRBV20-1 to TRBJ2-3, with 8 positions matching TRBD2. V lost 5 bases, J lost 1 base, and 2 bases stayed unmatched. CDR1 and CDR2 (germline): DFQATT, SNEGSKA (reference sequence). This CDR3 region has 13 residues. CDR3 in amino acids: CSADSGGTDTQYF. For the CDR3, the DNA is TGCAGTGCTGATAGCGGGGGCACAGATACGCAGTATTTT.

In its sample, this clonotype was seen many times. The V gene is TRBV4-2, the J gene TRBJ1-5; 7 bases are a match to TRBD1. The V gene end was trimmed by 0 bases and the J gene end by 2 bases; junction bases not matched to a gene: 1. The CDR3 loop spans 15 amino acids. Looked up from germline, CDR1 is LGHNA and CDR2 is YNFKEQ. The CDR3 sequence is CASSQDTGGNQPQHF. CDR3 DNA sequence: TGTGCCAGCAGCCAAGATACAGGGGGCAATCAGCCCCAGCATTTT.

In its sample, this clonotype was seen a few times. The chain has TRBV5-1 and TRBJ2-5, with a possible D match to TRBD2 (6 bases). The CDR3 consists of 16 residues. Germline V gene sequence: CDR1 SGHRS, CDR2 YFSETQ. Deletions cut 4 bases from V and 3 bases from J, with 19 bases between. CDR3 bases: TGCGCCAGCAGCCTTCCCCCCCGGACGGGGGAAGAGACCCAGTACTTC. Its translation is CASSLPPRTGEETQYF. Full variable domain (missing parts from reference TRBV5-1 and TRBJ2-5): KAGVTQTPRYLIKTRGQQVTLSCSPISGHRSVSWYQQTPGQGLQFLFEYFSETQRNKGNFPGRFSGRQFSNSRSEMNVSTLELGDSALYLCASSLPPRTGEETQYFGPGTRLLVL.

Only a few counts were recorded for this clonotype. This sequence joins TRBV11-1 and TRBJ2-7; D is undetermined. Trimming pared 8 bases from V and 6 bases from J, leaving 17 bases between. Germline V gives CDR1 SGHAT, CDR2 FQDESV (reference sequence). This CDR3 is 13 amino acids long. CDR3 sequence reads: CASGPRGVGEQYF. The CDR3 region has the DNA TGTGCCAGCGGCCCCAGAGGAGTCGGCGAGCAGTACTTC.

A few counts support this clonotype. The rearrangement links TRBV4-2 to TRBJ1-5; no definite D call. The V gene lost 4 bases and the J gene lost 0 bases, with 13 bases spanning the gap. This CDR3 spans 16 amino acids. The germline CDR1 and CDR2 sequences are LGHNA and YNFKEQ. Here the CDR3 DNA reads TGTGCCAGCAGCCGCTACGTCAGTGATAGCAATCAGCCCCAGCATTTT. The encoded protein is CASSRYVSDSNQPQHF.

V is TRBV20-1 and J is TRBJ2-7, with D maybe TRBD2 (7 bases). Germline-derived CDR1 and CDR2 are DFQATT and SNEGSKA (reference sequence). This CDR3 has 17 residues. Trimming cost V 0 bases and J 3 bases, with 21 bases left between them. The CDR3 loop reads CSARDPAKGGSYYEQYV. Here the CDR3 DNA reads TGCAGTGCTAGAGATCCAGCGAAGGGGGGGTCGTACTACGAGCAGTACGTC.

This clonotype was seen a few times. The rearrangement uses TRBV7-9 and TRBJ1-2, with a weak D call TRBD1 (6 bases). With 5 bases removed from V and 6 bases from J, the gap between germline ends came to 13 bases. This CDR3 contains 13 residues. Germline lookup yields CDR1 SEHNR and CDR2 FQNEAQ (reference sequence). In DNA form, the CDR3 reads TGTGCCAGCAGCCAGAGTACAGGGAATGGCTACACCTTC. It encodes CASSQSTGNGYTF.

V usage is TRBV20-1 and J usage is TRBJ2-3, with 10 bases identical to TRBD2. Germline CDR1 reads DFQATT; CDR2 reads SNEGSKA (reference sequence). V gave up 4 bases and J gave up 1 base; unmatched junction bases: 2. The CDR3 loop spans 14 amino acids. The CDR3 nucleotides are TGCAGTGCTATTGGACTAGCGGGCACAGATACGCAGTATTTT. Its protein product is CSAIGLAGTDTQYF.

This clonotype has just a few counts. The chain is built from TRBV12-3 or TRBV12-4 and TRBJ2-3, with 8 nucleotides matching TRBD1. V lost 5 bases and J lost 4; bases outside the gene matches: 5. The CDR3 has 14 residues. CDR3 protein: CASSPAGQADTQYF. The CDR3 DNA follows: TGTGCCAGCAGTCCCGCGGGACAGGCAGATACGCAGTATTTT.

The CDR3 nucleotides are TGCGCCAGCAGCGGGCCGGGGCCCGGGGAGCTGTTTTTT. Protein product: CASSGPGPGELFF. V usage is TRBV5-1 and J usage is TRBJ2-2; the D gene could be TRBD1 or TRBD2 (5 bases each). The germline V and J ends were trimmed by 4 bases and 6 bases, with 10 bases remaining between them. This CDR3 has 13 amino acids. The germline V gene has CDR1 SGHRS and CDR2 YFSETQ.

The chain recombines TRBV3-1 with TRBJ2-5; TRBD2 matches 14 bases. The germline V gene has CDR1 LGHDT and CDR2 YNNKEL (reference sequence). This CDR3 has 19 residues. V dropped 0 bases and J dropped 5; count of bases not matched to a gene: 11. CDR3 sequence: CASSQDPKTSGGGDETQYF. Here the CDR3 DNA reads TGTGCCAGCAGCCAAGACCCCAAGACTAGCGGGGGGGGAGACGAGACCCAGTACTTC.

This clonotype has a count of ten or more. DNA of the CDR3: TGTGCCAGCAGCCCCGGGGGGTCCTACGAGCAGTACTTC. Its translation is CASSPGGSYEQYF. V gene TRBV6-2 or TRBV6-3 combines with J gene TRBJ2-7, with 7 bases aligning to TRBD2. J gave up 1 base and V 6 bases, and 3 bases lay outside the gene matches. The length of the CDR3 is 13 residues. Germline V CDR1 and CDR2: MNHEY, SVGEGT.

This clonotype has only a few counts. The V and J genes are TRBV2 and TRBJ2-3; possible D gene TRBD2, 5 bases. There are 13 residues in the CDR3. CDR1 and CDR2 from the germline V gene are SNHLY and FYNNEI. The germline V and J ends were trimmed by 8 bases and 4 bases, with 13 bases remaining between them. CDR3 coding DNA: TGTGCCAGCGGGTCGAGGGTCCCAGATACGCAGTATTTT. Translating it yields CASGSRVPDTQYF.

This chain connects TRBV5-1 to TRBJ1-2; D not certain. The CDR3 loop spans 13 amino acids. V lost 0 bases and J 3 bases, leaving 6 bases between the germline ends. Germline CDR1 reads SGHRS; CDR2 reads YFSETQ. The CDR3 bases are TGCGCCAGCAGCTTGGACAACTACTATGGCTACACCTTC. Its translation: CASSLDNYYGYTF.

This clonotype was recorded many times. V is TRBV15 and J is TRBJ1-4; D gene unclear. CDR1 is LNHNV and CDR2 is YYDKDF in the germline V gene (reference sequence). V lost 1 base to trimming and J lost 0 bases, with 6 bases between them. The CDR3 spans 15 residues. The CDR3: CATSRGDSTNEKLFF. The CDR3 region has the DNA TGTGCCACCAGCAGAGGAGACTCAACTAATGAAAAACTGTTTTTT.

This clonotype was picked up many times. The chain combines TRBV5-6 with TRBJ2-3, with a tentative D call TRBD2 (5 bases). The CDR3 covers 14 residues. Trimming took off 0 bases at V and 1 base at J, with 6 bases between the two ends. Germline CDR1 SGHDT, CDR2 YYEEEE. CDR3 residues: CASSLGTRTDTQYF. The CDR3 DNA reads TGTGCCAGCAGCTTGGGGACTCGCACAGATACGCAGTATTTT.

This sequence joins TRBV6-5 and TRBJ2-3; D possibly corresponds to TRBD1 (6 bases). Trimming removed 8 bases at V and 1 base at J, with 22 bases between. CDR3 length equals 17 residues. Germline CDR1 and CDR2: MNHEY and SVGAGI. The CDR3 nucleotides read TGTGCCAGCGGGGAGCAAAGACAGGCATCGCGCACAGATACGCAGTATTTT. This translates into CASGEQRQASRTDTQYF.

This clonotype was recorded a few times. The chain couples TRBV12-3 or TRBV12-4 to TRBJ2-3; D is possibly TRBD1 (5 bases). The CDR3 consists of 15 residues. V lost 5 bases, J lost 2 bases, and 14 bases lay in between. The CDR3 spells CASSPLQVSTDTQYF. The CDR3 bases are TGTGCCAGCAGTCCCTTACAGGTTTCCACAGATACGCAGTATTTT.

This clonotype has a count of ten or more. The chain employs TRBV5-5 and TRBJ2-3; no clear D gene. Germline V gene data show CDR1 as SGHKS and CDR2 as YYEKEE (reference sequence). V gave up 3 bases and J gave up 4 bases, with 12 bases separating them. The CDR3 has 14 amino acids. The DNA of the CDR3 is TGTGCCAGCAGCTACTTCGTTTTCGCAGATACGCAGTATTTT. Translation: CASSYFVFADTQYF. The full variable domain, rest sourced from reference TRBV5-5 and TRBJ2-3, is DAGVTQSPTHLIKTRGQQVTLRCSPISGHKSVSWYQQVLGQGPQFIFQYYEKEERGRGNFPDRFSARQFPNYSSELNVNALLLGDSALYLCASSYFVFADTQYFGPGTRLTVL.

This clonotype has a count of ten or more. This chain links TRBV15 with TRBJ2-3; TRBD1 aligns across 10 bases. This CDR3 comprises 16 residues. Per germline, CDR1 LNHNV and CDR2 YYDKDF (reference sequence). V gave up 2 bases and J gave up 5 bases; unmatched junction bases: 7. In DNA, the CDR3 is TGTGCCACCAGCAGAACCGGGACAGGGGCGATAGATACGCAGTATTTT. Amino acid sequence: CATSRTGTGAIDTQYF.

This clonotype was seen repeatedly, ten times or more. This chain links TRBV4-3 with TRBJ1-6; D is possibly TRBD1 (6 bases). This CDR3 is built from 15 residues. CDR1 and CDR2 (germline): LGHNA, YSLEER. V shed 0 bases and J shed 6 bases, with 9 bases lying between them. Here the CDR3 DNA reads TGCGCCAGCAGCCAAGACAGGGGTCGTAATTCACCCCTCCACTTT. Protein sequence: CASSQDRGRNSPLHF.

As concerns this clonotype: A much larger clone is a single base away; this may be a read error. The chain is built from TRBV7-9 and TRBJ2-4, with D maybe TRBD2 (6 bases). Between the trimmed V and J ends, which lost 5 bases and 9 bases, there was a span of 26 bases. Germline V gives CDR1 SEHNR, CDR2 FQNEAQ (reference sequence). CDR3 length equals 17 residues. The CDR3 protein is CASSDATREAKGGIQYF. DNA for the CDR3: TGTGCCAGCAGCGATGCGACACGGGAAGCCAAGGGAGGCATTCAGTACTTC.